The rows below give T cell receptor beta chains drawn from one sample of a study of blood T cells in healthy people across ages. TCRdb recomputed calls from the 5' RACE reads with MiXCR, one row per CDR3 protein. The data contain some 1,800,000 distinct CDR3 sequences, 35% to 50% of them singletons. The specimen was blood. All receptors come from a human donor in good health. Both conserved end residues are part of each CDR3. A D gene is named only where the DNA matches it firmly. Expanded clones get a size class; other rows say once, few or many, or leave the size out.

>TRBV3-1|.|.|TRBJ2-3
CASSQQADTQYF
TGTGCCAGCAGCCAACAAGCAGATACGCAGTATTTT
>TRBV6-2/TRBV6-3|TRBD2|few|TRBJ2-3
CASSFRTSGGPDTQYF
TGTGCTAGCAGTTTTAGGACTAGCGGGGGACCAGATACGCAGTATTTT
>TRBV20-1|.|few|TRBJ2-6
CSATFSGANVLTF
TGCAGTGCTACATTCTCTGGGGCCAACGTCCTGACTTTC
>TRBV20-1|.|few|TRBJ1-2
CSARWDRDGYTF
TGCAGTGCTAGGTGGGATCGGGATGGCTACACCTTC
>TRBV3-1|.|.|TRBJ2-4
CASSPRGGGGAKNIQYF
TGTGCCAGCAGCCCCAGAGGGGGCGGGGGGGCCAAAAACATTCAGTACTTC
>TRBV20-1|TRBD1|.|TRBJ2-7
CSVYKGQGQRNEQYF
TGCAGTGTGTATAAGGGACAGGGGCAGAGGAATGAGCAGTACTTC
>TRBV7-9|TRBD1|.|TRBJ1-2
CASSLGDRPYGYTF
TGTGCCAGCAGTTTAGGGGACAGACCCTATGGCTACACCTTC
>TRBV20-1|TRBD2|.|TRBJ2-7
CSAKRPGGRDEQYF
TGCAGTGCTAAGCGCCCGGGGGGAAGAGACGAGCAGTACTTC
>TRBV20-1|.|.|TRBJ1-6
CSAEDRRPPLHF
TGCAGTGCTGAGGACCGGAGGCCACCCCTCCACTTT
>TRBV4-2|.|.|TRBJ1-1
CSSSQDLQGNTEAFF
TGTTCCAGCAGCCAAGACCTTCAGGGGAACACTGAAGCTTTCTTT
>TRBV6-2/TRBV6-3|.|.|TRBJ1-5
CASSYGNHLSNQPQHF
TGTGCCAGCAGTTACGGGAACCACCTTAGCAATCAGCCCCAGCATTTT
>TRBV3-1|.|.|TRBJ1-5
CASSQGGGLNKPQHF
TGTGCCAGCAGCCAAGGGGGGGGCCTCAACAAGCCCCAGCATTTT
>TRBV7-9|TRBD2|few|TRBJ2-1
CAVQLLGLDLNEQFF
TGTGCCGTCCAGTTGCTGGGACTAGATTTAAATGAGCAGTTCTTC
>TRBV6-1|.|few|TRBJ2-3
CASTRTRGADTQYF
TGTGCCAGCACTCGGACCCGAGGGGCAGATACGCAGTATTTT
>TRBV7-9|.|.|TRBJ1-3
CASSLGSPAYSGNTIYF
TGTGCCAGCAGCTTAGGTAGCCCGGCTTACTCTGGAAACACCATATATTTT
>TRBV20-1|TRBD2|.|TRBJ2-2
CSAENLAGGPSGELFF
TGCAGTGCTGAAAACCTAGCGGGGGGGCCCTCCGGGGAGCTGTTTTTT
>TRBV7-9|.|.|TRBJ2-5
CASSLDHFAGQETQYF
TGTGCCAGCAGCTTAGACCACTTTGCGGGGCAAGAGACCCAGTACTTC
>TRBV6-2/TRBV6-3|.|few|TRBJ2-3
CASSYSGRGASDTQYF
TGTGCCAGCAGTTACAGCGGCAGGGGGGCTTCAGATACGCAGTATTTT
>TRBV20-1|TRBD2|few|TRBJ2-1
CSARYFTGGSYNEQFF
TGCAGTGCTAGGTATTTTACGGGAGGCTCATACAATGAGCAGTTCTTC
>TRBV10-3|TRBD1|.|TRBJ2-3
CAISESKGARDTQYF
TGTGCCATCAGTGAGTCGAAGGGGGCTCGAGATACGCAGTATTTT
>TRBV20-1|.|.|TRBJ2-7
CSAREISTGRDLGEQYF
TGCAGTGCTAGAGAGATATCGACAGGGAGGGATCTGGGGGAGCAGTACTTC
>TRBV20-1|.|few|TRBJ1-6
CSARVASGRSPLHF
TGCAGTGCTAGAGTTGCCTCGGGGCGTTCACCCCTCCACTTT
>TRBV5-5|TRBD1|.|TRBJ1-2
CASSLARGLLLTNYGYTF
TGTGCCAGCAGCTTGGCCAGGGGGTTACTACTGACTAACTATGGCTACACCTTC
>TRBV11-3|.|few|TRBJ2-1
CASSSGAGSGYYNEQFF
TGTGCCAGCAGCTCGGGGGCGGGGAGCGGGTATTACAATGAGCAGTTCTTC
>TRBV20-1|.|.|TRBJ1-4
CSASDSGATNDKLFF
TGCAGTGCGTCAGACAGTGGGGCAACTAATGATAAACTGTTTTTT
>TRBV28|.|.|TRBJ2-5
CASTGTGSRWEQYF
TGTGCCAGCACGGGAACGGGGAGCCGGTGGGAGCAGTACTTC
>TRBV7-9|.|.|TRBJ2-5
CASSLTGGEATQYF
TGTGCCAGCAGCTTAACGGGGGGCGAAGCGACCCAGTACTTC
>TRBV2|TRBD1|many|TRBJ2-1
CASSSTGGYNEQFF
TGTGCCAGCAGTTCGACAGGGGGCTACAATGAGCAGTTCTTC
>TRBV5-1|.|few|TRBJ2-7
CASSLENTPREQYF
TGCGCCAGCAGCTTGGAGAACACGCCCCGCGAGCAGTACTTC
>TRBV20-1|.|once|TRBJ1-3
CSARRHALEDTIYF
TGCAGTGCTCGCCGACACGCTCTAGAAGACACCATATATTTT
>TRBV9|TRBD1|.|TRBJ2-4
CASSQGQGGKNIQYF
TGTGCCAGCAGCCAGGGACAGGGGGGCAAAAACATTCAGTACTTC
>TRBV12-3/TRBV12-4|TRBD2|.|TRBJ2-5
CASRGAGSNQETQYF
TGTGCCAGCAGAGGAGCGGGGTCTAACCAAGAGACCCAGTACTTC
>TRBV7-6|TRBD2|.|TRBJ2-1
CASSPGLAGARGDQFF
TGTGCCAGCAGCCCCGGACTAGCGGGGGCCCGGGGTGATCAGTTCTTC
>TRBV12-3/TRBV12-4|.|.|TRBJ2-1
CASSSGLGGEQFF
TGTGCCAGCAGTTCCGGGCTCGGAGGTGAGCAGTTCTTC
>TRBV7-2|.|.|TRBJ2-2
CASTTAQGSHTGELFF
TGTGCCAGCACCACCGCTCAGGGCTCCCACACCGGGGAGCTGTTTTTT
>TRBV29-1|.|.|TRBJ2-5
CSVQKDTQETQYF
TGCAGCGTCCAAAAAGATACCCAAGAGACCCAGTACTTC
>TRBV4-1|.|.|TRBJ1-6
CASSQDIRGGSPLHF
TGCGCCAGCAGCCAAGATATCCGGGGTGGGTCACCCCTCCACTTT
>TRBV7-2|TRBD2|many|TRBJ2-3
CASSLRPGGGDDTQYF
TGTGCCAGCAGCCTACGGCCTGGCGGGGGGGATGATACGCAGTATTTT
>TRBV12-3/TRBV12-4|.|many|TRBJ2-1
CASSLVREQFF
TGTGCCAGCAGCTTGGTAAGGGAGCAGTTCTTC
>TRBV29-1|TRBD2|once|TRBJ2-5
CSTRGASGGQVTQYF
TGCAGCACCCGTGGCGCTAGCGGGGGACAAGTGACCCAGTACTTC
>TRBV2|.|.|TRBJ2-7
CASSGPRVRVGEQYF
TGTGCCAGCAGTGGTCCCAGGGTAAGGGTTGGCGAGCAGTACTTC
>TRBV10-3|.|.|TRBJ1-1
CAISERDVVTEAFF
TGTGCCATCAGTGAGAGGGACGTGGTTACTGAAGCTTTCTTT
>TRBV11-2|TRBD2|once|TRBJ2-2
CASSARLAGGRTGELFF
TGTGCCAGCAGCGCCCGACTAGCGGGGGGCCGGACCGGGGAGCTGTTTTTT
>TRBV12-3/TRBV12-4|.|.|TRBJ1-3
CASRPSGSQGNTIYF
TGTGCCAGCAGGCCTTCAGGGTCCCAGGGAAACACCATATATTTT
>TRBV7-2|.|.|TRBJ2-7
CASSLVGGANSYEQYF
TGTGCCAGCAGCTTGGTTGGTGGCGCGAATTCCTACGAGCAGTACTTC